This is a list of T cell receptor beta chains from one sample in a study of shared clonotypes between healthy human individuals. Libraries were prepared by immunoSEQ multiplex PCR; TCRdb keeps only in-frame clonotypes and omits some of them. This table holds 190,000 or so clones, around 93% found once. Sequenced input: naive CD4+ T cells sorted from blood. The receptors come from a woman in her thirties in good health. Each CDR3 is given with its conserved first and last residue. A D gene is named only where the DNA matches it firmly. Not every row has a clone size; where given, it reads once, few, many or a size class.

V	D	J	size	DNA	CDR3
TRBV28	TRBD2	TRBJ2-7	-	TGTGCCAGCAGTTTTCAGCGGGGGACAACCTACGAGCAGTACTTC	CASSFQRGTTYEQYF
TRBV6-5	-	TRBJ1-5	-	TGTGCCAGCAGTTACTCGTTCAGGGGAAATCAGCCCCAGCATTTT	CASSYSFRGNQPQHF
TRBV28	-	TRBJ2-5	-	TGTGCCAGCAGTTTTGGGGGCCCAGAGACCCAGTACTTC	CASSFGGPETQYF
TRBV27	TRBD2	TRBJ2-7	-	TGTGCCAGCAGTCCCGGGCTAGCGGCACTAAGACAGTACTTC	CASSPGLAALRQYF
TRBV18	-	TRBJ2-7	-	TGTGCCAGCTCACCACTCCCGGAGAGCTCCTACGAGCAGTACTTC	CASSPLPESSYEQYF
TRBV14	-	TRBJ2-7	once	TGTGCCAGCAGCGGCCGGGCCCCTTACGAGCAGTACTTC	CASSGRAPYEQYF
TRBV28	TRBD1	TRBJ1-1	-	TGTGCCAGCACTGACAGGGGGCGGGGGAACACTGAAGCTTTCTTT	CASTDRGRGNTEAFF
TRBV6-4	-	TRBJ1-1	-	TGTGCCAGCAGCCCCGGGGGGGGGCACACTGAAGCTTTCTTT	CASSPGGGHTEAFF
TRBV5-1	-	TRBJ2-2	-	TGCGCCAGCAGCCTCTACACCGGGGAGCTGTTTTTT	CASSLYTGELFF
TRBV2	TRBD2	TRBJ2-1	-	TGTGCCAGCAGGGGACTAGCGGGAGTAAACGAGCAGTTCTTC	CASRGLAGVNEQFF
TRBV5-1	TRBD2	TRBJ2-7	-	TGCGCCAGCAGCGGGGGGACTAGCGGCATCTACGAGCAGTACTTC	CASSGGTSGIYEQYF
TRBV5-5	-	TRBJ1-1	-	TGTGCCAGCAGCTCACTATGCCGGGACAAGAACACTGAAGCTTTCTTT	CASSSLCRDKNTEAFF
TRBV19	TRBD1	TRBJ1-2	-	TGTGCCAGTAGTCGTGACTCTAGGGACAGGGGCGAGATACACTATGGCTACACCTTC	CASSRDSRDRGEIHYGYTF
TRBV12-2	-	TRBJ1-1	-	TGTGCAAGTCGCTTTAGCCAGGAAGTCAGGAACACTGAAGCTTTCTTT	CASRFSQEVRNTEAFF
TRBV5-1	TRBD1	TRBJ2-7	-	TGCGCCAGCAGCTTGGCCGGACAGGGTCCCCACGAGCAGTACTTC	CASSLAGQGPHEQYF
TRBV23-1	-	TRBJ2-4	-	TGCGCCAGCAGTCACGATGGCATTCAGTACTTC	CASSHDGIQYF
TRBV30	TRBD1	TRBJ2-7	-	TGTGCCTGGAGGGGACAGTATACCTACGAGCAGTACTTC	CAWRGQYTYEQYF
TRBV15	-	TRBJ1-4	-	TGTGCCACCAGCAGAGACCTGGCCGGTAATGAAAAACTGTTTTTT	CATSRDLAGNEKLFF
TRBV28	TRBD1	TRBJ2-7	-	TGTGCCAGCAGAAAGGGGGCCGGTTACGAGCAGTACTTC	CASRKGAGYEQYF
TRBV7-2	TRBD1	TRBJ1-2	-	TGTGCCAGCAGCCTCCGGGACAGGGATATGAGCTACACCTTC	CASSLRDRDMSYTF
TRBV18	TRBD1	TRBJ2-7	-	TGTGCCAGCTCACCCGAGGGACAGGGCGTGGAGCAGTACTTC	CASSPEGQGVEQYF
TRBV27	TRBD1	TRBJ1-5	-	TGTGCCAGCGCGGGACAGGGGGATCAGCCCCAGCATTTT	CASAGQGDQPQHF
TRBV2	-	TRBJ2-5	-	TGTGCCAGCTTAAAAGAGACCCAGTACTTC	CASLKETQYF
TRBV28	TRBD1	TRBJ2-3	once	TGTGCCAGCAGTACTACAGGGGAAGGGACAGATACGCAGTATTTT	CASSTTGEGTDTQYF
TRBV10-3	-	TRBJ2-7	-	TGTGCCATCAGTGAGGTATTGGGAGGTGAGCAGTACTTC	CAISEVLGGEQYF
TRBV11-2	TRBD2	TRBJ2-2	-	TGTGCCAGCAGCCCGACTAGCGGGAGGGCCAGGTCCGGGGAGCTGTTTTTT	CASSPTSGRARSGELFF
TRBV6-5	TRBD2	TRBJ2-3	once	TGTGCCAGCAAACTAGCGGGAATGACAGATACGCAGTATTTT	CASKLAGMTDTQYF
TRBV6-1	-	TRBJ2-7	few	TGTGCCAGCAGTGAACTCGGTCCGCACTACGAGCAGTACTTC	CASSELGPHYEQYF
TRBV15	-	TRBJ2-7	-	TGTGCCACCAGCAGTCCGTTCTCCTACGAGCAGTACTTC	CATSSPFSYEQYF
TRBV5-1	-	TRBJ2-5	once	TGCGCCAGCAGCTTGGCTGGCAACCCAAACCAAGAGACCCAGTACTTC	CASSLAGNPNQETQYF
TRBV7-9	-	TRBJ2-7	-	TGTGCCAGCAGCTTTTCCAGCTACGAGCAGTACTTC	CASSFSSYEQYF
TRBV6-6	-	TRBJ2-7	-	TGTGCCAGCACAACAGAGACAGCCCCAGCCTACGAGCAGTACTTC	CASTTETAPAYEQYF
TRBV25-1	TRBD1	TRBJ2-7	-	TGTGCCAGCAGTGAACTGACAGGGGTCAGCGAGCAGTACTTC	CASSELTGVSEQYF
TRBV30	-	TRBJ1-1	-	TGTGCCTGGAGTCCTGGGATGAACACTGAAGCTTTCTTT	CAWSPGMNTEAFF
TRBV28	-	TRBJ1-2	-	TGTGCCAGCAGTTGGCAATTAGGGGGCTACACCTTC	CASSWQLGGYTF
TRBV21-1	-	TRBJ1-2	-	TGTGCCAGCAGCGCAGGCGACAGGGTATATAACTATGGCTACACCTTC	CASSAGDRVYNYGYTF
TRBV5-1	-	TRBJ2-7	-	TGCGCCAGCAGCTTGTCACAGGACCTCGGCGAGCAGTACTTC	CASSLSQDLGEQYF
TRBV6-1	-	TRBJ2-7	once	TGTGCCAGCAGCCCCTATGCCGGGGGCTACGAGCAGTACTTC	CASSPYAGGYEQYF
TRBV29-1	TRBD2	TRBJ2-7	-	TGCAGCGTAGTAGCGGGAGTCTTCAACGAGCAGTACTTC	CSVVAGVFNEQYF
TRBV28	-	TRBJ1-5	-	TGTGCCAGCAGCAAAACAGGGAATAGCAATCAGCCCCAGCATTTT	CASSKTGNSNQPQHF
TRBV19	TRBD2	TRBJ2-7	-	TGTGCCAGTAGCGGAGCGGGAGCGCAGTTGGGCGAGCAGTACTTC	CASSGAGAQLGEQYF
TRBV6-1	-	TRBJ2-7	-	TGTGCCAGCATAGAGGGGAGAGTCTACGAGCAGTACTTC	CASIEGRVYEQYF
TRBV27	-	TRBJ2-7	-	TGTGCCAGCAGCTTATCGCCCACCGGGGTTTCATCATACTTC	CASSLSPTGVSSYF
TRBV19	-	TRBJ2-1	-	TGTGCCAGTAGTATCTGGAAAAAATCCTACAATGAGCAGTTCTTC	CASSIWKKSYNEQFF
TRBV5-1	TRBD2	TRBJ2-3	-	TGCGCCAGCAGCTTGGGTAGCGGGAGTGCAGATACGCAGTATTTT	CASSLGSGSADTQYF
TRBV5-1	-	TRBJ2-7	-	TGCGCCAGCAGCCGGGCCCTCCGGGGCGAGCAGTACTTC	CASSRALRGEQYF
TRBV30	TRBD1	TRBJ1-3	once	TGTGCCTGGAGTCGAACAGGGGGCGAGGGGCATTTT	CAWSRTGGEGHF
TRBV6-6	-	TRBJ2-1	-	TGTGCCAGCAGACCAGAGGGCTCCCGATACAATGAGCAGTTCTTC	CASRPEGSRYNEQFF
TRBV11-2	-	TRBJ1-1	-	TGTGCCAGCAGCCCCATTGGGGGCGCAGGTACTGAAGCTTTCTTT	CASSPIGGAGTEAFF
TRBV18	-	TRBJ2-1	-	TGTGCCAGCTCACCAGACGCCTACAATGAGCAGTTCTTC	CASSPDAYNEQFF
TRBV30	-	TRBJ2-7	-	TGTGCCTGGAGTGTGGGGCAGTTTCCCCACGAGCAGTACTTC	CAWSVGQFPHEQYF